These 24 T cell receptor beta chains came from one sample sequenced in a study of OX40 agonist ivuxolimab in advanced cancers. The repertoire was sequenced with immunoSEQ multiplex PCR; TCRdb's copy has only in-frame clones and lacks some. The table shows roughly 86,000 clones, with 90% occurring only once. Sequences were derived from CD4+ or CD8+ T cells sorted from blood, sampled in a trial of the OX40 agonist ivuxolimab. The receptor set was obtained from an adult with an advanced solid tumor such as melanoma, head and neck, liver or kidney cancer.

The chain links TRBV6-5 to TRBJ1-2, with TRBD1 matching 10 bases. This CDR3 contains 13 residues. J gave up 3 bases and V 10 bases, and 5 bases lay outside the gene matches. The germline V gene has CDR1 MNHEY and CDR2 SVGAGI. The CDR3 sequence: CATRTGGDYGYTF. The CDR3 coding sequence is TGTGCCACTCGGACAGGGGGGGACTATGGCTACACCTTC.

The chain joins TRBV18 to TRBJ1-1, with TRBD1 as a possible D gene (6 bases). Trimming removed 5 bases from V and 8 bases from J, with 12 bases in between. Germline CDR1 reads KGHSH; CDR2 reads LQKENI. CDR3 length equals 12 residues. DNA for the CDR3: TGTGCCAGCTCAACACAGGGTTCGGAAGCTTTCTTT. Amino acid sequence: CASSTQGSEAFF.

This clone is a singleton in its sample. V gene TRBV6-5 combines with J gene TRBJ2-1, with D hard to call. The CDR3 totals 14 residues. The V gene's germline CDR1 is MNHEY and CDR2 SVGAGI. V lost 0 bases and J lost 10, with 13 bases in between. As DNA, the CDR3 is TGTGCCAGCAGTTACTCGAGGCGAAGCCCCGAGCAGTTCTTC. Translating gives CASSYSRRSPEQFF.

The chain uses TRBV28 and TRBJ1-2; D is possibly TRBD1 (5 bases). Looked up from germline, CDR1 is MDHEN and CDR2 is SYDVKM. V gave up 5 bases and J gave up 2 bases, with 12 bases separating them. This CDR3 has 14 amino acids. The CDR3 sequence: CASSGTLENYGYTF. In nucleotides, the CDR3 is TGTGCCAGCAGTGGGACGCTCGAGAACTATGGCTACACCTTC.

The chain carries TRBV18 and TRBJ2-7; D is uncertain. Trimming cost V 2 bases and J 0 bases, with 11 bases left between them. This CDR3 has 15 residues. Germline V gives CDR1 KGHSH, CDR2 LQKENI. CDR3 DNA: TGTGCCAGCTCACCAGGTTTAGGCACCTCCTACGAGCAGTACTTC. The encoded protein is CASSPGLGTSYEQYF.

This chain links TRBV6-1 with TRBJ2-7, with TRBD1 as a possible D gene (6 bases). CDR3 length: 13 residues. Trimming left V 1 base short and J 3 bases short, with 7 bases between. CDR1 is MNHNS, CDR2 SASEGT, per germline. CDR3 region: CASSEVRGYEQYF. The CDR3 nucleotides are TGTGCCAGCAGTGAAGTCAGGGGCTACGAGCAGTACTTC.

This clone was seen more than once but under ten times. The rearrangement links TRBV7-8 to TRBJ1-2; 7 bases map to TRBD1. The CDR3 consists of 15 residues. V dropped 5 bases and J dropped 4; count of bases not matched to a gene: 10. Germline V CDR1 and CDR2: SGHVS, FQNEAQ. In nucleotides, the CDR3 is TGTGCCAGCAGCGAATACAGGGGCGAGGGCTATGGCTACACCTTC. As protein: CASSEYRGEGYGYTF. Full variable domain (rest looked up from reference TRBV7-8 and TRBJ1-2): GAGVSQSPRYKVAKRGQDVALRCDPISGHVSLFWYQQALGQGPEFLTYFQNEAQLDKSGLPSDRFFAERPEGSVSTLKIQRTQQEDSAVYLCASSEYRGEGYGYTFGSGTRLTVV.

This clone appeared a single time. The chain has TRBV2 and TRBJ2-2; 12 bases agree with TRBD1. The ends lost 6 bases at V and 7 bases at J; junction bases unmatched: 6. Germline V gene data show CDR1 as SNHLY and CDR2 as FYNNEI. The CDR3 covers 15 residues. Here the CDR3 DNA reads TGTGCCAGCAGCGGGGGACAGGGGGCGGACGGGGAGCTGTTTTTT. It yields the protein CASSGGQGADGELFF.

This clone appeared a few times. The chain carries TRBV7-3 and TRBJ1-2, with TRBD1 matching over 7 bases. With 5 bases clipped from V and 4 bases from J, the junction kept 10 bases outside the gene matches. This CDR3 comprises 15 residues. Germline V lookup: CDR1 SGHTA, CDR2 FQGTGA. CDR3 bases: TGTGCCAGCAGCCCAAAGCCAGGGGGGACCTATGGCTACACCTTC. It codes for CASSPKPGGTYGYTF. The full variable domain, completed using reference TRBV7-3 and TRBJ1-2, is GAGVSQTPSNKVTEKGKYVELRCDPISGHTALYWYRQSLGQGPEFLIYFQGTGAADDSGLPNDRFFAVRPEGSVSTLKIQRTERGDSAVYLCASSPKPGGTYGYTFGSGTRLTVV.

The chain couples TRBV25-1 to TRBJ2-7; 7 bases map to TRBD2. This CDR3 is 16 amino acids long. Germline loops: CDR1 MGHDK, CDR2 SYGVNS. J lost 4 bases, V lost 6 bases, and 15 bases had no gene match. Here the CDR3 reads CASRAFVRGRKYEQYF. The CDR3 DNA sequence: TGTGCCAGCAGGGCATTCGTCCGCGGGAGAAAGTACGAGCAGTACTTC.

This chain links TRBV15 with TRBJ2-7; D may be TRBD1 or TRBD2 (7 bases each). The germline CDR1 and CDR2 sequences are LNHNV and YYDKDF (reference sequence). V lost 0 bases and J lost 4, with 13 bases in between. The CDR3 covers 15 residues. CDR3 nucleotides: TGTGCCACCAGCAGAGAGGGAGGGGGCGTGTACGAGCAGTACTTC. Protein: CATSREGGGVYEQYF.

V and J are TRBV6-5 and TRBJ1-1; tentatively, D is TRBD1 (5 bases). The germline gives CDR1 MNHEY, CDR2 SVGAGI. Between the trimmed V and J ends, which lost 2 bases and 5 bases, there was a span of 15 bases. CDR3 length: 15 residues. CDR3 residues: CASSYTGSPVTEAFF. The CDR3, as DNA: TGTGCCAGCAGTTACACAGGCTCGCCCGTGACTGAAGCTTTCTTT.

DNA of the CDR3: TGTGCCAGCAGTTCCATAAGAGAGGCCCCTGAGCAGTTCTTC. It translates to CASSSIREAPEQFF. The rearrangement uses TRBV27 and TRBJ2-1; D uncertain. This CDR3 has 14 residues. Germline V CDR1 and CDR2: MNHEY, SMNVEV (reference sequence). V dropped 4 bases and J dropped 9 bases, with 16 bases sitting between them.

The chain recombines TRBV9 with TRBJ1-2, with TRBD1 as a possible D gene (6 bases). The V and J ends lost 4 bases and 5 bases respectively, with 15 bases between them. The CDR3 runs to 14 residues. CDR1 is SGDLS, CDR2 YYNGEE, per germline. The CDR3 loop is CASSPRGGGYGYTF. In nucleotides, the CDR3 is TGTGCCAGCAGCCCTCGGGGAGGGGGATATGGCTACACCTTC.

The chain couples TRBV5-1 to TRBJ2-1; 9 positions agree with TRBD2. The length of the CDR3 is 14 residues. Germline V CDR1 and CDR2: SGHRS, YFSETQ. V gave up 4 bases and J gave up 12 bases; unmatched junction bases: 11. The CDR3 sequence is CASSLWTSETMQFF. In DNA, the CDR3 is TGCGCCAGCAGCCTATGGACTAGCGAGACAATGCAGTTCTTC.

This clone was recorded once. This chain connects TRBV6-1 to TRBJ1-2; no clear D gene. Between the trimmed V and J ends, which lost 0 bases and 5 bases, there was a span of 10 bases. Per germline, CDR1 MNHNS and CDR2 SASEGT. There are 14 residues in the CDR3. The CDR3 reads CASSEALTVYGYTF. The DNA for the CDR3 is TGTGCCAGCAGTGAAGCGCTGACTGTATATGGCTACACCTTC.

The V and J genes are TRBV11-2 and TRBJ2-2; 8 bases align to TRBD2. CDR3 length: 15 residues. Germline V CDR1 and CDR2: SGHAT, FQNNGV. Germline trimming cut 5 bases from V and 7 bases from J; bases unmatched to any gene: 9. CDR3 amino acids: CASSTQAGAGGELFF. CDR3 coding DNA: TGTGCCAGCAGCACCCAAGCGGGAGCGGGCGGGGAGCTGTTTTTT. Full variable domain (remainder filled in from reference TRBV11-2 and TRBJ2-2): EAGVAQSPRYKIIEKRQSVAFWCNPISGHATLYWYQQILGQGPKLLIQFQNNGVVDDSQLPKDRFSAERLKGVDSTLKIQPAKLEDSAVYLCASSTQAGAGGELFFGEGSRLTVL.

The J gene is TRBJ2-5, the V gene TRBV9; 8 bases are shared with TRBD1. V was clipped by 4 bases and J by 1 base; unmatched bases: 3. The CDR3 loop spans 14 amino acids. Germline CDR1 is SGDLS and CDR2 is YYNGEE. The CDR3 DNA follows: TGTGCCAGCAGCCCAGGACAGGGCCAAGAGACCCAGTACTTC. Its protein product is CASSPGQGQETQYF.

J is TRBJ2-5 and V is TRBV7-9, with 9 positions matching TRBD1. The V segment lost 1 base and the J segment 5 bases; nucleotides outside the gene matches: 5. The CDR3 loop spans 15 amino acids. Germline V gene sequence: CDR1 SEHNR, CDR2 FQNEAQ (reference sequence). The CDR3 coding sequence is TGTGCCAGCAGCTTAGGTCTGGGACAGGGTGAGACCCAGTACTTC. Its translation: CASSLGLGQGETQYF.

The chain recombines TRBV29-1 with TRBJ1-2; no reliable D call. Germline-derived CDR1 and CDR2 are SQVTM and ANQGSEA. The CDR3 runs to 11 residues. V was clipped by 5 bases and J by 2 bases, with 6 bases between them. The CDR3 spells CSVRVNYGYTF. The CDR3 region has the DNA TGCAGCGTTAGAGTAAACTATGGCTACACCTTC.

The V call is TRBV29-1, the J call TRBJ1-5, with D tentatively TRBD1 (5 bases). With 4 bases removed from V and 2 bases from J, the gap between germline ends came to 9 bases. The CDR3 runs 13 residues. Germline CDR1 SQVTM, CDR2 ANQGSEA. The CDR3 protein is CSVGRDGNQPQHF. In nucleotides, the CDR3 is TGCAGCGTTGGCCGGGACGGCAATCAGCCCCAGCATTTT.

The rearrangement uses TRBV6-6 and TRBJ2-1; 9 bases agree with TRBD1. Trimming took 6 bases from V and 7 from J; bases not matched to a gene: 4. The CDR3 has 13 amino acids. Germline assignment: CDR1 MNHNY and CDR2 SVGAGI (reference sequence). The CDR3 region is CASSLQGANEQFF. The CDR3, as DNA: TGTGCCAGCAGCCTACAGGGGGCTAATGAGCAGTTCTTC.

This chain connects TRBV28 to TRBJ2-2, with 10 bases lining up with TRBD2. Per germline, CDR1 MDHEN and CDR2 SYDVKM. The CDR3 runs to 15 residues. J lost 1 base, V lost 8 bases, and 4 bases had no gene match. Here the CDR3 reads CASLRTSGNTGELFF. The CDR3 nucleotides read TGTGCCAGCCTCCGGACTAGCGGGAACACCGGGGAGCTGTTTTTT. The whole variable domain, remainder taken from reference TRBV28 and TRBJ2-2, is DVKVTQSSRYLVKRTGEKVFLECVQDMDHENMFWYRQDPGLGLRLIYFSYDVKMKEKGDIPEGYSVSREKKERFSLILESASTNQTSMYLCASLRTSGNTGELFFGEGSRLTVL.

The CDR3 reads CASNPEWEDTQYF. CDR3 DNA: TGTGCCAGCAATCCGGAGTGGGAGGATACGCAGTATTTT. V gene TRBV2 combines with J gene TRBJ2-3, with D perhaps TRBD2 (5 bases). The CDR3 runs 13 residues. CDR1 SNHLY and CDR2 FYNNEI come from the germline V gene. The germline V and J ends were trimmed by 7 bases and 6 bases, with 14 bases remaining between them.